This T cell receptor beta chain is drawn from a study of blood T cell repertoires in COVID-19 (dated by TCRdb to the early 2020s). Regarding the complete study: Collaborator samples came from the United States, Italy and Spain and covered acute and convalescent phases of COVID-19. The prospective study material was composed of cDNA or gDNA derived from T cells, B-cell-depleted T cells, or PBMCs. The dataset comprised deeply sampled blood TCRbeta repertoires from subjects exposed to, actively infected with, or recovered from COVID-19. A freely available public database, intended as a resource for researchers studying the immune response to SARS-CoV-2, is where the repertoires were released. The samples were drawn from two sources: the first 160 participants of the ongoing ImmuneRACE study, and some 1,300 subjects contributed by 6 global collaborators. A de-identified subject ID, COVID-19 status, age in years and sex were almost always included in the sample metadata. Where available, HLA class I and class II types were taken from metadata supplied by the sample provider and were not determined by assay-based typing. The study at large found these results: Clinical and demographic metadata were provided uncurated, with the amount varying by source and participant.

The immunoSEQ Assay, a bias-controlled multiplex PCR, was used to amplify TCRbeta CDR3 regions from genomic DNA. For the original study's pipeline: The number of nucleated cells in each sample was estimated by amplification of reference gene primers within the assay. To quantify the absolute abundance of each unique TCRbeta CDR3 rearrangement, sequence reads were collapsed and filtered. For each sample, productive Simpson clonality was calculated by taking the square root of Simpson's diversity index across productive rearrangements. TCRdb re-hosts the immuneACCESS table, in-frame sequences only. Its copies lack some clones; in the studies checked, an unresolved V gene accounts for under half of them, and the cause for the rest is not known. That table gives V, J and clone size, and the DNA gave D and trimming. For this sample the table gives some 94,000 clones, of which 65% to 85% were detected only once. The ten largest account for 2% of the sample.

Whole blood was collected in K2EDTA tubes by collaborating institutions according to the institutions' own protocols. For TCRbeta analysis, collaborators shipped samples as frozen whole blood, isolated PBMCs, or DNA extracted from either of those sample types. Worth noting for this clone: The target of this receptor is not known. Per-nucleotide qualities are absent, and no much larger clonotype sits a single base away.

CDR1 PRHDT and CDR2 FYEKMQ are derived from the germline V gene (reference sequence). From the cysteine through the phenylalanine, the CDR3 covers 14 amino acids. Only CDR3 DNA is held: 42 bases, read in frame from base 1. Trimming removed 5 bases from V and 0 bases from J, leaving 8 bases between the germline ends. Sequenced sample: peripheral blood. The sequence was obtained from a man between 65 and 85 years old with active or convalescent COVID-19. Rearrangement joined TRBV13 to TRBJ1-3; the D gene is unclear. At the DNA level, the sequence is TGTGCCAGCAGCGACACTCACTCTGGAAACACCATATATTTT. This is translated as CASSDTHSGNTIYF.